The source of this T cell receptor (beta chain) is a study of T-cell reconstitution after alpha-beta-depleted transplantation in children. General observations from the study: Expanded graft clones numbering several hundred reportedly gave rise to alpha-beta T cells about two months after transplant.

This clonotype was found a few times. The antigen remains unidentified. Preparation of the TCRbeta library used unique molecular identifiers. TCRdb called the PCR reads again in MiXCR, with one record for every CDR3 protein. The profile shows approximately 230,000 distinct CDR3 sequences, 20% to 30% of them singletons. The CDR3 runs 16 residues. CDR1 is SGHRS and CDR2 is YFSETQ in the germline V gene. Trimming cost V 4 bases and J 6 bases; bases outside gene matches: 9. This clonotype was sampled from a female patient between 2 and 15 years old who had a stem cell transplant for congenital amegakaryocytic thrombocytopenia, so the T cells may come from the graft donor. The sequencing here drew on PBMCs, mostly from graft donor cells, taken 360 days after TCRalphabeta/CD19-depleted stem cell transplant. The rearrangement joins TRBV5-1 to TRBJ2-1; 11 bases agree with TRBD2. CDR3 sequence: CASSPVTSGSFNEQFF. In DNA, the CDR3 is TGCGCCAGCAGCCCAGTAACTAGCGGGAGCTTCAATGAGCAGTTCTTC.